This entry lists 26 T cell receptor beta chains sequenced from one sample in a study of blood T cell repertoires in COVID-19. The data were produced by immunoSEQ multiplex PCR, yet TCRdb's version contains in-frame clones alone and is incomplete. The sample has some 64,000 clones, more than 75% seen once. Sequencing was performed on peripheral blood. The receptors here all came from a human donor in a cohort sampled during active COVID-19.

The V call is TRBV6-5, the J call TRBJ1-3, with 8 bases aligning to TRBD1. Germline V gene lookup returns CDR1 MNHEY and CDR2 SVGAGI. The J segment lost 4 bases and the V segment lost 10 bases, leaving 9 bases of the junction unmatched. The CDR3 has 14 residues. The CDR3 DNA follows: TGTGCCACCCGACAGGGGTTAGCGGGAAACACCATATATTTT. It specifies CATRQGLAGNTIYF.

The rearrangement links TRBV18 to TRBJ1-1, with TRBD1 identical over 8 bases. This CDR3 spans 17 amino acids. The V gene end was trimmed by 10 bases and the J gene end by 5 bases; junction bases not matched to a gene: 21. CDR1 and CDR2 (germline): KGHSH, LQKENI. CDR3 sequence reads: CATLGRTGSRGQTEAFF. In DNA, the CDR3 is TGTGCCACTTTGGGCCGTACAGGAAGCAGGGGGCAAACTGAAGCTTTCTTT.

This rearrangement joins TRBV6-5 to TRBJ1-5, with 8 bases matching TRBD1. The CDR3 totals 14 residues. The V gene's germline CDR1 is MNHEY and CDR2 SVGAGI. V lost 6 bases to trimming and J lost 8 bases; unmatched junction nucleotides: 9. In nucleotides, the CDR3 is TGTGCCAGCAGCACCTCAGGGGGCGAAAAGCCCCAGCATTTT. This sequence encodes CASSTSGGEKPQHF.

The rearrangement joins TRBV5-1 to TRBJ1-6, with a possible D match to TRBD1 (6 bases). Germline loops: CDR1 SGHRS, CDR2 YFSETQ. V lost 5 bases, J lost 5 bases, and 11 bases lay in between. The CDR3 covers 14 residues. Here the CDR3 reads CASRQGPDNSPLHF. In DNA form, the CDR3 reads TGCGCCAGCAGACAGGGACCGGATAATTCACCCCTCCACTTT.

This clone was seen a handful of times. This CDR3 is CASSQTEGSPQHF. CDR3 nucleotide sequence: TGTGCCAGCAGCCAGACAGAAGGTTCGCCCCAGCATTTT. The rearrangement joins TRBV3-1 (or the pseudogene TRBV3-2) to TRBJ1-5, with TRBD1 as a possible D gene (5 bases). Trimming left V 3 bases short and J 9 bases short, with 12 bases between. The CDR3 totals 13 residues. Germline V gene data show CDR1 as LGHDT and CDR2 as YNNKEL (reference sequence).

The chain carries TRBV6-4 and TRBJ2-1; 12 bases agree with TRBD2. The CDR3 has 17 amino acids. CDR1 is MRHNA and CDR2 is SNTAGT in the germline V gene. V was pared by 4 bases and J by 4 bases, with 8 bases of the junction left unmatched. CDR3 coding DNA: TGTGCCAGCAGTGTCGAAGCTCTAGCGGGGGGGTACAATGAGCAGTTCTTC. The encoded protein is CASSVEALAGGYNEQFF.

This clone was counted between two and nine times. The germline gene is not matched at one end of the junction; a read error may be the cause. The chain uses TRBV3-1 (or the pseudogene TRBV3-2) and TRBJ2-1; tentative D call: TRBD1 (6 bases). Germline V gene sequence: CDR1 LGHDT, CDR2 YNNKEL (reference sequence). The CDR3 consists of 16 residues. In nucleotides, the CDR3 is TGTGCCAGCAGCCAAGATGGGGGACACTCCGACAATGAGCAGTTCTTC. As protein: CASSQDGGHSDNEQFF.

This clone was counted a single time. CDR3 loop: CASSQGRGGPLRTDTQYF. CDR3 nucleotides: TGTGCCAGCAGCCAAGGACGGGGGGGTCCACTTCGCACAGATACGCAGTATTTT. The chain couples TRBV3-1 (or the pseudogene TRBV3-2) to TRBJ2-3, with 8 bases matching TRBD2. The CDR3 is made up of 18 amino acids. After removal of 1 base from V and 1 base from J, the junction contained 10 bases not matched to a gene. The germline V gene has CDR1 LGHDT and CDR2 YNNKEL (reference sequence).

The rearrangement uses TRBV11-2 and TRBJ2-3; 9 bases align to TRBD2. CDR3 length: 16 residues. V dropped 2 bases and J dropped 1; count of bases not matched to a gene: 4. The V gene's germline CDR1 is SGHAT and CDR2 FQNNGV. CDR3 sequence reads: CASSLSRGGGTDTQYF. The DNA for the CDR3 is TGTGCCAGCAGCTTATCTCGCGGGGGGGGCACAGATACGCAGTATTTT.

In its sample, this clone was seen a few times. The V gene is TRBV7-9, the J gene TRBJ2-5; D perhaps matches TRBD1 (5 bases). The CDR3 consists of 15 residues. The germline V gene has CDR1 SEHNR and CDR2 FQNEAQ (reference sequence). V gave up 5 bases and J gave up 3 bases, with 16 bases separating them. The DNA for the CDR3 is TGTGCCAGCAGCACAACAGGTTTCTCAGAAGAGACCCAGTACTTC. Its translation is CASSTTGFSEETQYF.

The chain links TRBV5-1 to TRBJ1-6; 7 bases map to TRBD1. V lost 3 bases, J lost 7 bases, and 7 bases stayed unmatched. Germline values: CDR1 SGHRS, CDR2 YFSETQ. The CDR3 extends over 15 amino acids. CDR3 DNA sequence: TGCGCCAGCAGCTCCGAGGGACAGAGAAATTCACCCCTCCACTTT. Protein: CASSSEGQRNSPLHF.

This clone was observed once. The chain recombines TRBV5-1 with TRBJ2-6, with D possibly being TRBD1 (5 bases). Trimming took off 2 bases at V and 2 bases at J, with 17 bases between the two ends. CDR1 and CDR2 from the germline V gene are SGHRS and YFSETQ. This CDR3 has 18 amino acids. CDR3 nucleotides: TGCGCCAGCAGCTTAGGGGTAGGGCAAAGAACTGGGGCCAACGTCCTGACTTTC. As protein: CASSLGVGQRTGANVLTF.

The chain couples TRBV5-1 to TRBJ2-3, with D maybe TRBD2 (6 bases). This CDR3 is 14 amino acids long. Trimming pared 4 bases from V and 0 bases from J, leaving 9 bases between. CDR1 SGHRS and CDR2 YFSETQ come from the germline V gene. DNA of the CDR3: TGCGCCAGCAGCCAGGGACTCAGCACAGATACGCAGTATTTT. Translating gives CASSQGLSTDTQYF.

The V and J genes are TRBV4-2 and TRBJ2-5; 8 nucleotides agree with TRBD2. Germline-derived CDR1 and CDR2 are LGHNA and YNFKEQ. The CDR3 contains 15 residues. J was trimmed by 3 bases and V by 1 base; bases with no gene match: 4. The CDR3 DNA is TGTGCCAGCAGCCAAGGCCCAGCGGGGGAAGAGACCCAGTACTTC. It specifies CASSQGPAGEETQYF.

V usage is TRBV7-2 and J usage is TRBJ2-1; no reliable D call. Trimming stripped 1 base from V and 0 bases from J, with 4 bases between. The CDR3 totals 14 residues. The germline CDR1 and CDR2 sequences are SGHTA and FQGNSA. In DNA, the CDR3 is TGTGCCAGCAGCTTAGTGAGCTCCTACAATGAGCAGTTCTTC. This translates into CASSLVSSYNEQFF.

The J gene is TRBJ2-5, the V gene TRBV12-3 or TRBV12-4, with D maybe TRBD1 (6 bases). The CDR3 spans 13 residues. Trimming left V 6 bases short and J 5 bases short, with 13 bases between. In nucleotides, the CDR3 is TGTGCCAGCAGCCCGACTACAGGGGAGACCCAGTACTTC. It translates to CASSPTTGETQYF.

The rearrangement links TRBV11-2 to TRBJ1-3; D perhaps matches TRBD1 (6 bases). The CDR3 is 15 residues long. CDR1 SGHAT and CDR2 FQNNGV come from the germline V gene. The V and J ends lost 3 bases and 0 bases respectively, with 9 bases between them. The CDR3 protein is CASSFDRLSGNTIYF. For the CDR3, the DNA is TGTGCCAGCAGCTTCGACAGGCTCTCTGGAAACACCATATATTTT.

The chain uses TRBV14 and TRBJ2-7, with 11 positions matching TRBD1. The germline V gene encodes CDR1 SGHDN and CDR2 FVKESK. The V segment lost 5 bases and the J segment 6 bases; nucleotides outside the gene matches: 9. The CDR3 sequence is 15 residues long. The CDR3 coding sequence is TGTGCCAGCAGCGGGACAGGGGGGCTAAATCGCGAGCAGTACTTC. Residues: CASSGTGGLNREQYF.

This chain connects TRBV5-1 to TRBJ2-3; 10 bases are a match to TRBD2. This CDR3 contains 15 residues. J lost 5 bases, V lost 4 bases, and 7 bases had no gene match. Germline CDR1 and CDR2: SGHRS and YFSETQ. The CDR3 region is CASSPRLAGKDTQYF. The CDR3 DNA is TGCGCCAGCAGCCCGAGACTAGCGGGTAAAGATACGCAGTATTTT.

This clone was detected once. CDR3 nucleotides: TGTGCCAGCAGCGTAGGACAGGCCCGGGGCTACACCTTC. This encodes CASSVGQARGYTF. The chain carries TRBV11-2 and TRBJ1-2; 7 positions agree with TRBD1. Trimming took 5 bases from V and 8 from J; bases not matched to a gene: 8. From germline, CDR1 is SGHAT and CDR2 FQNNGV. The CDR3 is made up of 13 amino acids. The variable domain in full, with the rest retrieved from reference TRBV11-2 and TRBJ1-2, is EAGVAQSPRYKIIEKRQSVAFWCNPISGHATLYWYQQILGQGPKLLIQFQNNGVVDDSQLPKDRFSAERLKGVDSTLKIQPAKLEDSAVYLCASSVGQARGYTFGSGTRLTVV.

The chain employs TRBV10-1 and TRBJ1-3; the match to TRBD1 covers 9 bases. This CDR3 has 13 amino acids. The germline gives CDR1 WNHNN, CDR2 SYGVQD (reference sequence). Unmatched junction bases numbered 2, after V lost 9 bases and J lost 2 bases. In DNA, the CDR3 is TGCGCCAGGAGACAGGGGGCTGGAAACACCATATATTTT. It encodes CARRQGAGNTIYF.

This rearrangement joins TRBV3-1 (or the pseudogene TRBV3-2) to TRBJ1-2, with unresolved D. CDR3 length: 14 amino acids. In germline, CDR1 is LGHDT, CDR2 YNNKEL (reference sequence). Trimming shortened V by 1 base and J by 4 bases, and 10 bases separated the two germline ends. The CDR3 DNA sequence: TGTGCCAGCAGCCAAGCAGGCAGGCCCTATGGCTACACCTTC. Translating gives CASSQAGRPYGYTF.

The chain carries TRBV5-8 and TRBJ1-6; D not certain. From germline, CDR1 is SGHTS and CDR2 YDEGEE. The V end was cut by 4 bases, the J end by 7 bases, with 15 bases between. This CDR3 spans 15 amino acids. CDR3 sequence: CASSRRRASNSPLHF. The CDR3 bases are TGTGCCAGCAGCCGCCGGCGGGCCAGCAATTCACCCCTCCACTTT.

The V gene is TRBV5-1, the J gene TRBJ2-5, with D perhaps matching TRBD2 (5 bases). Germline CDR1 and CDR2: SGHRS and YFSETQ. This CDR3 has 15 residues. Trimming left V 0 bases short and J 3 bases short, with 12 bases between. The CDR3 sequence: CASSLVPSGKETQYF. CDR3 nucleotides: TGCGCCAGCAGCTTGGTGCCCAGCGGAAAAGAGACCCAGTACTTC.

This chain connects TRBV2 to TRBJ1-1, with 8 bases identical to TRBD1. Germline V CDR1 and CDR2: SNHLY, FYNNEI. J lost 9 bases, V lost 2 bases, and 8 bases had no gene match. CDR3 length equals 14 residues. DNA for the CDR3: TGTGCCAGCAGTGAATTGGGGACAGGCGGAAAAGCTTTCTTT. Translation: CASSELGTGGKAFF.

The chain links TRBV30 to TRBJ1-6; no definite D call. V lost 2 bases to trimming and J lost 10 bases, with 12 bases between them. This CDR3 has 13 amino acids. Germline values: CDR1 GTSNPN, CDR2 SVGIG (reference sequence). As DNA, the CDR3 is TGTGCCTGGAGTACTGGGCTCGGCTCACCCCTCCACTTT. This sequence encodes CAWSTGLGSPLHF. Drawing the rest from reference TRBV30 and TRBJ1-6, the complete variable domain is SQTIHQWPATLVQPVGSPLSLECTVEGTSNPNLYWYRQAAGRGLQLLFYSVGIGQISSEVPQNLSASRPQDRQFILSSKKLLLSDSGFYLCAWSTGLGSPLHFGNGTRLTVT.